Below are 3 T cell receptor beta chains sequenced from a single sample in a study of T cell responses to AZD1222 COVID-19 vaccine. The data were produced by immunoSEQ multiplex PCR, yet TCRdb's version contains in-frame clones alone and is incomplete. The data show some 150,000 clones, with approximately 91% seen just once and approximately 4.8% held by the top ten. The material was peripheral blood, obtained on day 0 of AZD1222 vaccination. Receptor source: an adult in good health.

The rearrangement links TRBV28 to TRBJ1-3, with a tentative D call TRBD1 (6 bases). V lost 2 bases and J 1 base, leaving 12 bases between the germline ends. The CDR3 contains 16 residues. The germline gives CDR1 MDHEN, CDR2 SYDVKM. As DNA, the CDR3 is TGTGCCAGCAGTTTAAGCGGGGGCAGATCTGGAAACACCATATATTTT. Its translation is CASSLSGGRSGNTIYF.

The V gene is TRBV24-1, the J gene TRBJ2-2; 8 bases align to TRBD1. The ends lost 8 bases at V and 5 bases at J; junction bases unmatched: 6. Germline lookup yields CDR1 KGHDR and CDR2 SFDVKD. CDR3 length: 14 amino acids. CDR3 DNA sequence: TGTGCCACCAATCGGACAGGGCAGACCGGGGAGCTGTTTTTT. The encoded protein is CATNRTGQTGELFF.

The J gene is TRBJ2-1, the V gene TRBV5-1, with D unclear. Germline loops: CDR1 SGHRS, CDR2 YFSETQ. This CDR3 is built from 16 residues. The V end was cut by 6 bases, the J end by 3 bases, with 19 bases between. The CDR3 region has the DNA TGCGCCAGCATGGTATCTGGCTACAGAAACTACAATGAGCAGTTCTTC. This sequence encodes CASMVSGYRNYNEQFF.